This TCR beta chain was recorded in a study of T-cell reconstitution after alpha-beta-depleted transplantation in children. It was with unique molecular identifiers that the TCRbeta library was prepared. TCRdb reprocessed the PCR reads with MiXCR, giving one entry per CDR3 protein. The sample lists 450,000 to 500,000 distinct CDR3 sequences, about an eighth occurring once. This clonotype was recorded many times. The germline gives CDR1 SGHRS, CDR2 YFSETQ. CDR3 length equals 15 residues. Trimming left V 2 bases short and J 10 bases short, with 16 bases between. The TCR comes from a human donor who donated a stem cell graft to a child with combined immunodeficiency. This chain joins TRBV5-1 and TRBJ1-6, with a weak D call TRBD1 (5 bases). The specimen was PBMCs from the stem cell graft donor, collected from the stem cell graft. DNA for the CDR3: TGCGCCAGCAGCTTTGGGGCCACCGAGTCGTCACCCCTCCACTTT. Residues: CASSFGATESSPLHF.